One T cell receptor beta chain is described in this entry. Profiling relied on immunoSEQ multiplex PCR, and the TCRdb table lists in-frame clones only, not all of them. The table has 200,000 to 250,000 clones, around 83% seen once. V shed 1 base, J shed 1 base, and the junction held 6 bases outside the gene matches. The germline gives CDR1 SGHVS, CDR2 FQNEAQ. This CDR3 has 18 residues. The data originate from a study of blood T cell repertoires in COVID-19. In the study overall: Italy, Spain and the United States were the sources of the convalescent and acute COVID-19 samples.

The TCR originated in a man over 45 who had recovered from COVID-19. This sequence joins TRBV7-8 and TRBJ2-6, with 8 bases that match TRBD1. The specimen sequenced was peripheral blood. The CDR3 region is CASSLGTGSKSGANVLTF. In nucleotides, the CDR3 is TGTGCCAGCAGCTTAGGGACAGGGTCTAAGTCTGGGGCCAACGTCCTGACTTTC.